Only a few counts were recorded for the clone carrying this T cell receptor beta chain. V was pared by 6 bases and J by 4 bases, with 18 bases between. The CDR3 contains 15 residues. Germline V gene lookup returns CDR1 MNHNS and CDR2 SASEGT. Via MiXCR, TCRdb re-called the RT-PCR reads, giving one row per CDR3 protein. Of about 680,000 distinct CDR3 sequences in the sample, around 14% are singletons; the top ten hold around 3.3%. What was sequenced was memory CD4+ T cells from blood. J is TRBJ1-2 and V is TRBV6-1; D is possibly TRBD1 (6 bases). The receptor comes from a female donor in good health, serving as a healthy control. For the CDR3, the DNA is TGTGCCAGCAGGGACGACAGGTTTTTTGGCTATGGCTACACCTTC. This codes for CASRDDRFFGYGYTF.